This TCR beta chain was sequenced during a study of lymphopenia after photon versus proton radiotherapy. TCRdb's copy holds only in-frame clones and misses some; the assay was immunoSEQ multiplex PCR. This table has over 20,000 clones, 85% to 90% appearing once. V lost 2 bases to trimming and J lost 0 bases, with 11 bases between them. This CDR3 comprises 16 residues. The V gene's germline CDR1 is SGHVS and CDR2 FNYEAQ. Study results and limitations: In patients who died, overall survival fell as post-nadir TCR diversity dropped more. Better survival with proton therapy was suggested as possible, not demonstrated.

With regard to this clone: Antigen unknown.

The V gene is TRBV7-6, the J gene TRBJ1-3; no definite D call. The sequencing here drew on peripheral blood, taken from a patient treated with proton-based radiotherapy. This TCR was recovered from a man older than 75 with esophageal cancer. CDR3 amino acids: CASSLIPGSSGNTIYF. In DNA, the CDR3 is TGTGCCAGCAGCTTAATCCCAGGAAGCTCTGGAAACACCATATATTTT.